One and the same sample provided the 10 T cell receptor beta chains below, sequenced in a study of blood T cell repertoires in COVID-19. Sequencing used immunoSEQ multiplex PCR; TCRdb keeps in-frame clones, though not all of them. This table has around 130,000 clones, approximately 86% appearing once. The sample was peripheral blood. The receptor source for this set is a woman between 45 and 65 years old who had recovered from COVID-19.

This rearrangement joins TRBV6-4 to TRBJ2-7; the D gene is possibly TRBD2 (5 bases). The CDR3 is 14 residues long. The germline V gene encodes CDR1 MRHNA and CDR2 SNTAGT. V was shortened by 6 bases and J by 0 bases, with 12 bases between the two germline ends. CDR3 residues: CASRKEAASYEQYF. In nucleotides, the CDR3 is TGTGCCAGCAGAAAGGAGGCAGCCTCCTACGAGCAGTACTTC.

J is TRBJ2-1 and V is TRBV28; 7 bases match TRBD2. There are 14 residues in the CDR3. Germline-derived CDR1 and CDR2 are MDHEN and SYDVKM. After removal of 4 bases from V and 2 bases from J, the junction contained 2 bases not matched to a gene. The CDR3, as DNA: TGTGCCAGCAGTTCTAGCGGAACCTACAATGAGCAGTTCTTC. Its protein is CASSSSGTYNEQFF.

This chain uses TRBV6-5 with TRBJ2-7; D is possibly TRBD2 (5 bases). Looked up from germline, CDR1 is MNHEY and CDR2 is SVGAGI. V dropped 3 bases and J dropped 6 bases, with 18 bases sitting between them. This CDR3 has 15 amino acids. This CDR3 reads CASSYQQAKSGEQYF. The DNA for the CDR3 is TGTGCCAGCAGTTATCAGCAGGCAAAAAGCGGCGAGCAGTACTTC.

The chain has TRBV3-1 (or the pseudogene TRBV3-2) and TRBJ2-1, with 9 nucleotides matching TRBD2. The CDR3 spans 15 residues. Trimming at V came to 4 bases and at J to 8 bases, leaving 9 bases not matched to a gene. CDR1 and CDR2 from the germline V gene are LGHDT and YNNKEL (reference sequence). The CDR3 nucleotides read TGTGCCAGCAGCCCACTGATTAGCGGGAGTGATGAGCAGTTCTTC. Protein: CASSPLISGSDEQFF.

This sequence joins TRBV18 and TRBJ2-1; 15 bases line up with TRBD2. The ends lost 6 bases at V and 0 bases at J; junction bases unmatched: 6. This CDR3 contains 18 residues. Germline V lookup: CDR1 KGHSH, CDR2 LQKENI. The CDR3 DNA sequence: TGTGCCAGCTCGTCCGGGACTAGCGGGGGGAGCTCCTACAATGAGCAGTTCTTC. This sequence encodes CASSSGTSGGSSYNEQFF.

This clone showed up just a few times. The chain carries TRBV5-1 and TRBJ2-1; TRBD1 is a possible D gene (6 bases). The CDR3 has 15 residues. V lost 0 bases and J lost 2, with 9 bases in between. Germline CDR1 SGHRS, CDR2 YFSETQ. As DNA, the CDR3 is TGCGCCAGCAGCTTGGGGGACACTCCCTACAATGAGCAGTTCTTC. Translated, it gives CASSLGDTPYNEQFF.

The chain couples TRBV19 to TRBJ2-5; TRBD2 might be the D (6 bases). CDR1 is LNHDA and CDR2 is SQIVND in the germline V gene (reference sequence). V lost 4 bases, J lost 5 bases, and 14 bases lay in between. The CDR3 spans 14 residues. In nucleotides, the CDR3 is TGTGCCAGTAGTAATGGGGGGTCGGGGGAGACCCAGTACTTC. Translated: CASSNGGSGETQYF.

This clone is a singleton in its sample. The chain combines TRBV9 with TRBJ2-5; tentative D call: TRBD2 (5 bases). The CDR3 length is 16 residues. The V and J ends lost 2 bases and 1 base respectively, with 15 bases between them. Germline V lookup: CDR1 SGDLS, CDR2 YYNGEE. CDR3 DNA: TGTGCCAGCAGCGTCAGCTCGAATGCGGGCCAAGAGACCCAGTACTTC. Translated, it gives CASSVSSNAGQETQYF. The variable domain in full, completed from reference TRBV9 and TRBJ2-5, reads DSGVTQTPKHLITATGQRVTLRCSPRSGDLSVYWYQQSLDQGLQFLIQYYNGEERAKGNILERFSAQQFPDLHSELNLSSLELGDSALYFCASSVSSNAGQETQYFGPGTRLLVL.

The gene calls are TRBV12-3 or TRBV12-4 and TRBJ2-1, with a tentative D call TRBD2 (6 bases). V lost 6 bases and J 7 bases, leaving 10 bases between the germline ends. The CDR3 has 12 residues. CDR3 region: CASRGEANEQFF. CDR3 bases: TGTGCCAGCAGGGGGGAGGCAAATGAGCAGTTCTTC.

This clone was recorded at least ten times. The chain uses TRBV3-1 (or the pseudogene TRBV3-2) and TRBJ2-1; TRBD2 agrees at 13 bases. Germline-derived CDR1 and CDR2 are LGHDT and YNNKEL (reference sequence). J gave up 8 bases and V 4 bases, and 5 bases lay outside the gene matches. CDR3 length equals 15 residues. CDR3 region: CASSPGTSGADEQFF. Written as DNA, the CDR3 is TGTGCCAGCAGCCCAGGGACTAGCGGGGCCGATGAGCAGTTCTTC.